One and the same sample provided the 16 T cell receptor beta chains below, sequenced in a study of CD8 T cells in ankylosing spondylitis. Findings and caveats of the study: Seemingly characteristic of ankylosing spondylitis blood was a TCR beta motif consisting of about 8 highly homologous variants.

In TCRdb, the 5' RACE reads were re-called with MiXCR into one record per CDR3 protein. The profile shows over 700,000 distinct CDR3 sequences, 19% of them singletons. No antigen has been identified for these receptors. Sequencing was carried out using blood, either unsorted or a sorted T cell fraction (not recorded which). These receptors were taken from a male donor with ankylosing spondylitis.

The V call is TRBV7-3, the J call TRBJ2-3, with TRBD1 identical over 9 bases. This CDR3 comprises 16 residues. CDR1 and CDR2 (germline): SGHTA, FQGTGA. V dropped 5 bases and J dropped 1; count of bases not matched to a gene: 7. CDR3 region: CASSPTGGLGTDTQYF. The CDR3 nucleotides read TGTGCCAGCAGCCCAACAGGGGGCCTTGGCACAGATACGCAGTATTTT.

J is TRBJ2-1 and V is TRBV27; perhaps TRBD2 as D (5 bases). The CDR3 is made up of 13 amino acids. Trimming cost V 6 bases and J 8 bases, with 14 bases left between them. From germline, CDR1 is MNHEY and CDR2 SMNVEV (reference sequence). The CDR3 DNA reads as TGTGCCAGCAGGACATTAATCGGGGATGAGCAGTTCTTC. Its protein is CASRTLIGDEQFF.

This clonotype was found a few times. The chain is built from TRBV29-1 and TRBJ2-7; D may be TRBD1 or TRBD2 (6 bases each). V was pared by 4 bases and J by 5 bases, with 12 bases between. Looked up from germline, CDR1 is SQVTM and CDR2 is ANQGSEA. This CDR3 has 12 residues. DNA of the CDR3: TGCAGCGTTGTAGGGGGGATAGACGAGCAGTACTTC. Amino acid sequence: CSVVGGIDEQYF.

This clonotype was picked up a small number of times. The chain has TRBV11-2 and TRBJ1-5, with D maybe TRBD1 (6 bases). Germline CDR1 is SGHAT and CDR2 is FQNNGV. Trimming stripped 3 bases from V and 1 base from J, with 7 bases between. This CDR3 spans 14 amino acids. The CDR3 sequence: CASSFDRSNQPQHF. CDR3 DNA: TGTGCCAGCAGCTTTGACAGGAGCAATCAGCCCCAGCATTTT.

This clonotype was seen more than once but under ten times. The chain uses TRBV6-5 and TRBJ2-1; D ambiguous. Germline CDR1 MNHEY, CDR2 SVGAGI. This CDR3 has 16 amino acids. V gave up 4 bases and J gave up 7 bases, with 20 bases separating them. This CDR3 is CASSSVGPSPGNEQFF. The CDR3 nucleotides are TGTGCCAGCAGTTCGGTCGGCCCAAGCCCCGGGAATGAGCAGTTCTTC.

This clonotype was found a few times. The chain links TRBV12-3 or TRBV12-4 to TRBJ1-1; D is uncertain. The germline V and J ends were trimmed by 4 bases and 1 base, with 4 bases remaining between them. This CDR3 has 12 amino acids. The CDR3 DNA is TGTGCCAGCAGTTGGAAGAACACTGAAGCTTTCTTT. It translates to CASSWKNTEAFF.

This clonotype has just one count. CDR3 loop: CASSLKGGTGQYEQYF. The CDR3 DNA follows: TGTGCCAGCAGCTTAAAAGGAGGGACAGGACAGTACGAGCAGTACTTC. V is TRBV7-2 and J is TRBJ2-7; TRBD1 matches at 8 bases. The J segment lost 4 bases and the V segment lost 2 bases, leaving 10 bases of the junction unmatched. CDR1 and CDR2 (germline): SGHTA, FQGNSA. The length of the CDR3 is 16 residues.

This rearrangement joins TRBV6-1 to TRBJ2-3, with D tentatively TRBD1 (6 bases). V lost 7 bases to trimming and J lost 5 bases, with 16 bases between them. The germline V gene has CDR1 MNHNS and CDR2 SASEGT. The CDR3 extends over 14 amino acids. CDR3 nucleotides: TGTGCCAGCACTCCGAGGCTAGGGGGAGATACGCAGTATTTT. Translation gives CASTPRLGGDTQYF.

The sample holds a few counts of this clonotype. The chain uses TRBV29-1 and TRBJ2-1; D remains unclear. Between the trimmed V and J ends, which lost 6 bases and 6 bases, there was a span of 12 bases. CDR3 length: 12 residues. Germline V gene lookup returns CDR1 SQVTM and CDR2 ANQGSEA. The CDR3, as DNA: TGCAGCGTCGAACTCCTTACCAATGAGCAGTTCTTC. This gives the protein CSVELLTNEQFF.

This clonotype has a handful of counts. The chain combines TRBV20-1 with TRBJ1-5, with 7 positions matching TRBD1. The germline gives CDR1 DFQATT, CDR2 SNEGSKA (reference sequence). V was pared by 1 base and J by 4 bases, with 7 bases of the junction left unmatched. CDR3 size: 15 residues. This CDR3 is CSARAPEQGNQPQHF. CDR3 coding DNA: TGCAGTGCTAGAGCCCCTGAACAGGGGAATCAGCCCCAGCATTTT.

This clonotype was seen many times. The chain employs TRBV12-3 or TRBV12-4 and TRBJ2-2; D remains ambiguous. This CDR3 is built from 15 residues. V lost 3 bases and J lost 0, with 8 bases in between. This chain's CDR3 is CASSLPLANTGELFF. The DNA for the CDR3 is TGTGCCAGCAGTTTGCCACTCGCGAACACCGGGGAGCTGTTTTTT.

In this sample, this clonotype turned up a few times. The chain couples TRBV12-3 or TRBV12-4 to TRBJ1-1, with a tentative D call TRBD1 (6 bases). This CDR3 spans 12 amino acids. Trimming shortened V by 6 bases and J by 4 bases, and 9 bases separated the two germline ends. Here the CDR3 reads CASSTGPTEAFF. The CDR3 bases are TGTGCCAGCAGCACAGGGCCCACTGAAGCTTTCTTT.

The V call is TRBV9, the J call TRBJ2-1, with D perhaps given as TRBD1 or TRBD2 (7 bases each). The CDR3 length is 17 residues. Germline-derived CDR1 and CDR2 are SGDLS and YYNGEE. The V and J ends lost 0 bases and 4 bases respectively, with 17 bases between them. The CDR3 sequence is CASSVASGEGAYNEQFF. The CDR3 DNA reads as TGTGCCAGCAGCGTAGCTTCGGGGGAGGGGGCGTACAATGAGCAGTTCTTC. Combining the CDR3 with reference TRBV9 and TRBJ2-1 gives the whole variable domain DSGVTQTPKHLITATGQRVTLRCSPRSGDLSVYWYQQSLDQGLQFLIQYYNGEERAKGNILERFSAQQFPDLHSELNLSSLELGDSALYFCASSVASGEGAYNEQFFGPGTRLTVL.

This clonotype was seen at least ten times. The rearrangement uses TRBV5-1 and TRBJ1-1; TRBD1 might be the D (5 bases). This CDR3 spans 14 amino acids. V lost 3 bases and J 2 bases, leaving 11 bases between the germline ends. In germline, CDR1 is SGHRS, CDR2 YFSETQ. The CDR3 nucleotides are TGCGCCAGCAGCTCCGGGGCCTTCAACACTGAAGCTTTCTTT. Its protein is CASSSGAFNTEAFF.

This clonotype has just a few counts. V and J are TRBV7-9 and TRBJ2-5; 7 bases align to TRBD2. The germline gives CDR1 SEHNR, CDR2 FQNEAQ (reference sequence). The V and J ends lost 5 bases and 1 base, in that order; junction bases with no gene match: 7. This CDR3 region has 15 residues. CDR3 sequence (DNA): TGTGCCAGCAGCCTCGGGGGGACCCTCCAAGAGACCCAGTACTTC. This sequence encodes CASSLGGTLQETQYF.

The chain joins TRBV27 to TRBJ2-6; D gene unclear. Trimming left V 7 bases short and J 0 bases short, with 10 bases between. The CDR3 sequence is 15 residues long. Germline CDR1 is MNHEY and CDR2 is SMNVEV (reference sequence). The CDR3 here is CASTFSASGANVLTF. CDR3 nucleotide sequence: TGTGCCAGCACTTTTAGTGCCTCTGGGGCCAACGTCCTGACTTTC.